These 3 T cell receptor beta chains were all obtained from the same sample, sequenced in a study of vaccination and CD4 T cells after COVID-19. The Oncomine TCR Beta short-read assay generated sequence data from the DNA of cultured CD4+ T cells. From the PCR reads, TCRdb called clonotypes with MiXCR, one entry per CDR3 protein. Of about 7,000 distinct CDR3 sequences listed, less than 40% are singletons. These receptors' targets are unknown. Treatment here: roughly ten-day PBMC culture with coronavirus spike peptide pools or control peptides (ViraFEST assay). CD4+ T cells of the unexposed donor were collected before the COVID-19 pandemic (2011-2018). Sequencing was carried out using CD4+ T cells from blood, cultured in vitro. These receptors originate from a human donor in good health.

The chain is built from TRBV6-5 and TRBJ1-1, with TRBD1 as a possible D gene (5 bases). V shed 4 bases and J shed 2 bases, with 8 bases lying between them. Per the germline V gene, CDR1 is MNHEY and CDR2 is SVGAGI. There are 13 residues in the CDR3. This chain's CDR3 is CASSWGLNTEAFF. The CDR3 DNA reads TGTGCCAGCAGTTGGGGACTAAACACTGAAGCTTTCTTT.

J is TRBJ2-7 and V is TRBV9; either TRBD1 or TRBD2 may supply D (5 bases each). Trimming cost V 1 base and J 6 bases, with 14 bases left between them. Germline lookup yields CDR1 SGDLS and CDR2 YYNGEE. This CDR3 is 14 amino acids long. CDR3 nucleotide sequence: TGTGCCAGCAGCGTAAGGGGCGAGGGGAGCGAGCAGTACTTC. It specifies CASSVRGEGSEQYF.

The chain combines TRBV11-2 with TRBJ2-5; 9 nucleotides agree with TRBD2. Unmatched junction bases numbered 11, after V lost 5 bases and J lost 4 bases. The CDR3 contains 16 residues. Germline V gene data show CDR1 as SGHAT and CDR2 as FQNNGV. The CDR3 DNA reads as TGTGCCAGCAGCGCCGGTAGCGGGAGCGGCGGAGAGACCCAGTACTTC. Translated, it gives CASSAGSGSGGETQYF.